This T cell receptor beta chain derives from a study of response to subunit inactivated influenza vaccine. Study-wide results and caveats: Authors suggested that a seasonal influenza vaccination recruits few new T cells each time.

Germline-derived CDR1 and CDR2 are DFQATT and SNEGSKA (reference sequence). Trimming removed 4 bases at V and 4 bases at J, with 9 bases between. The CDR3 is made up of 12 amino acids. The table lists this clonotype with a few counts. What it recognizes is unknown. Via MiXCR, TCRdb re-called the RT-PCR reads, giving one row per CDR3 protein. The sample comprises more than 450,000 distinct CDR3 sequences, roughly 12% of which are singletons, and 11% rests with the top ten. Another study also made use of these data, one on T cells expressing NK-cell markers. That paper states: TCR beta cDNA was made by 5'RACE template switching with UMIs.

The genes are TRBV20-1 and TRBJ2-3; D perhaps matches TRBD1 (6 bases). Specimen: PBMCs from blood, collected on the day of vaccination. The TCR originated in a man aged 50 to 59 who received an inactivated influenza vaccine. The CDR3 DNA sequence: TGCAGTGCTACCAGGGGACCAGATACGCAGTATTTT. The encoded protein is CSATRGPDTQYF.